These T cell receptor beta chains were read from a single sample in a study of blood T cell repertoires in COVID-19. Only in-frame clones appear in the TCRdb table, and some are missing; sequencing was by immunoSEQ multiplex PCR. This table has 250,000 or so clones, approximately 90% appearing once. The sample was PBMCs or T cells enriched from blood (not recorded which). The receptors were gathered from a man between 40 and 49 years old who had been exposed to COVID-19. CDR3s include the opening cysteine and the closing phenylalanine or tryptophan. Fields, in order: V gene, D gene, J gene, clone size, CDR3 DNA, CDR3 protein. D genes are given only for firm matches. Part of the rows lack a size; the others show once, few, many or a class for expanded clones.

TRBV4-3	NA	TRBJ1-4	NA	TGCGCCAGCAGCCCCCGAGGATCCAATGAAAAACTGTTTTTT	CASSPRGSNEKLFF
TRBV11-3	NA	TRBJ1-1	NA	TGTGCCCCCCGGCGGTTGTCGAACACTGAAGCTTTCTTT	CAPRRLSNTEAFF
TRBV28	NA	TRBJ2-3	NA	TGTGCCAGCAGCCCCCGGGCAGGGCACACAGATACGCAGTATTTT	CASSPRAGHTDTQYF
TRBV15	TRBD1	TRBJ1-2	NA	TGTGCCACCAGCACCAGGACAGGGTTAGAGGGTGGCTACACCTTC	CATSTRTGLEGGYTF
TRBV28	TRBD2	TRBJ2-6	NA	TGTGCCAGCAGTTCCCGACTAGCGGGAGGGGCTGGGGCCAACGTCCTGACTTTC	CASSSRLAGGAGANVLTF
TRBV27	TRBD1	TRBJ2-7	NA	TGTGCCAGCAGTTACACAGGGGGACGGGAGCAGTACTTC	CASSYTGGREQYF
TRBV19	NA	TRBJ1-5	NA	TGTGCCAGTAGTATAGAGGGCAGGCCGTATAGCAATCAGCCCCAGCATTTT	CASSIEGRPYSNQPQHF
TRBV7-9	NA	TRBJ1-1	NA	TGTGCCAGCAGCTTAGCGTCCCTATCGACAGAAGCTTTCTTT	CASSLASLSTEAFF
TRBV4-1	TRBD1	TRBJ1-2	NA	TGCGCCAGCAGCCAGCCGGGACAGGCCTATGGCTACACCTTC	CASSQPGQAYGYTF
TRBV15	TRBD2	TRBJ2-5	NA	TGTGCCACCAGCGCGAGCGGGAGAGAGACCCAGTACTTC	CATSASGRETQYF
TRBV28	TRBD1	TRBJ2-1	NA	TGTGCCAGCAGCGAACCCGGGACAGTGTATGATGAGCAGTTCTTC	CASSEPGTVYDEQFF
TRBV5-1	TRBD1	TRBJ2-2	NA	TGCGCCAGCAGCACACAGGGGGGCCGCACCGGGGAGCTGTTTTTT	CASSTQGGRTGELFF
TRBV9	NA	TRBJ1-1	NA	TGTGCCAGCAGCCGGGGGGGAATTGGCACTGAAGCTTTCTTT	CASSRGGIGTEAFF
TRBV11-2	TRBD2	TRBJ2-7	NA	TGTGCCAGCAGCCCCCTAGCGGGAAACGATTACGAGCAGTACTTC	CASSPLAGNDYEQYF
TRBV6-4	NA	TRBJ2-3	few	TGTGCCAGCAGTGACACGGAGGCTCAAGATACGCAGTATTTT	CASSDTEAQDTQYF
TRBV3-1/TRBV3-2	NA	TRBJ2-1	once	TGTGCCAGCAGCCAACTCCTAGCTTCCAATGAGCAGTTCTTC	CASSQLLASNEQFF
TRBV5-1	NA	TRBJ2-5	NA	TGCGCCAGCAGCTTGGTAGGGGCACAAGAGACCCAGTACTTC	CASSLVGAQETQYF
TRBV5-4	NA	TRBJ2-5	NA	TGTGCCAGCAGCTTGGTGACTAACCTAGAGACCCAGTACTTC	CASSLVTNLETQYF
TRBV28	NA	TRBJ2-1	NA	TGTGCCAGCAGTCCCCCCGCCGGGACACAATACAATGAGCAGTTCTTC	CASSPPAGTQYNEQFF
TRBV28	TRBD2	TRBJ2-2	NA	TGTGCCAGCAACCCCCCTAGCGGAACGAACACCGGGGAGCTGTTTTTT	CASNPPSGTNTGELFF
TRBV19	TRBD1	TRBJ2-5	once	TGTGCCAGTAGTCCTTTGACAGGGGGGACAGAGACCCAGTACTTC	CASSPLTGGTETQYF
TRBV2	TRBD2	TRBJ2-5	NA	TGTGCCAGCAGAGGGACTAGCGGGAGAGTGGAGACCCAGTACTTC	CASRGTSGRVETQYF
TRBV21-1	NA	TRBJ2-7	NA	TGTGCCAGCAGCCCCCCCCGTACAGGGGAGGACGAGCAGTACTTC	CASSPPRTGEDEQYF
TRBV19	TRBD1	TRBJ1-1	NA	TGTGCCAGTAGTATTTGGGACAGTACTTTGAACACTGAAGCTTTCTTT	CASSIWDSTLNTEAFF
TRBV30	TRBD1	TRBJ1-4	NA	TGTGCCTGGAGTCTAGGGGGCTTCGGTGAAAAACTGTTTTTT	CAWSLGGFGEKLFF
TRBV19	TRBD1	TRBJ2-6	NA	TGTGCCAGTCGAAGAGGGACAGGGGAGTCTGGGGCCAACGTCCTGACTTTC	CASRRGTGESGANVLTF
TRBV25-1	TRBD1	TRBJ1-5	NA	TGTGCCAGCAGATTCAACTCTCTGGGGGACAGGGGGTATCAGCCCCAGCATTTT	CASRFNSLGDRGYQPQHF
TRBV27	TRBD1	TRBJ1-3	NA	TGTGCCAGCAGCAAATTGACAGGGGCCGGAAACACCATATATTTT	CASSKLTGAGNTIYF
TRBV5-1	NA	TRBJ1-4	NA	TGCGCCAGCAGCTTGGCCCCGTCCGGAGGGAGCAATGAAAAACTGTTTTTT	CASSLAPSGGSNEKLFF
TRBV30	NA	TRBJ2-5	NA	TGTGCCTGGGGCGATAGTGGAGAGACCCAGTACTTC	CAWGDSGETQYF